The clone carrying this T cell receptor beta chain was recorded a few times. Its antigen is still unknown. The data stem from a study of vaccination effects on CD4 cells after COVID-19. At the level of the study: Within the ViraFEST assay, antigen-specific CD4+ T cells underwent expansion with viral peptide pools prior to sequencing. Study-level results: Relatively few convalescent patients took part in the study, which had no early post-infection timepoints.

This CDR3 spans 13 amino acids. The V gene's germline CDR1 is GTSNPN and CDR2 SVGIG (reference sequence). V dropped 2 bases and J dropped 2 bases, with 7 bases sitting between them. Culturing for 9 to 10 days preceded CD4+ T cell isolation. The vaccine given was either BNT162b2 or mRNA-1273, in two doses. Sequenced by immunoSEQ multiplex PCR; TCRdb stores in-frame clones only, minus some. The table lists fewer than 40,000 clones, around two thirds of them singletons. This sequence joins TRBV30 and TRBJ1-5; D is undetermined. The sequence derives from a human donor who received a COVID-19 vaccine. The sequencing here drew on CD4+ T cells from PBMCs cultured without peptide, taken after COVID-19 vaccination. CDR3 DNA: TGTGCCTGGAGTATCCAGGGCAATCAGCCCCAGCATTTT. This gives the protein CAWSIQGNQPQHF.